This TCR beta chain emerged from a study of blood T cell repertoires in COVID-19 (dated by TCRdb to 2018 to 2021). The study in broad terms: Samples covering the acute and convalescent phases of COVID-19 were provided by collaborators in the United States, Italy and Spain. Where available, HLA class I and class II types were taken from metadata supplied by the sample provider and were not determined by assay-based typing. The repertoires were made available in a free public database intended to serve as a resource for research on the immune response to SARS-CoV-2. Samples were obtained from the ongoing ImmuneRACE study (first 160 participants) and from over 1,000 subjects provided by 6 global collaborators. Deeply sampled blood TCRbeta repertoires from subjects exposed to, actively infected with, or recovered from COVID-19 were included in the dataset. The material from the prospective study consisted of cDNA or gDNA derived from T cells, B-cell-depleted T cells, or PBMCs. Nearly every sample came with metadata listing a de-identified subject ID, COVID-19 status, age in years and sex.

The paper's findings and limits, for the study overall: Clinical and demographic metadata were provided uncurated, with the amount varying by source and participant.

The CDR3 starts with the cysteine, ends with the phenylalanine, and has 13 residues. The CDR3 DNA has 39 bases and is translated from base 1. The germline V gene encodes CDR1 MNHNY and CDR2 SVGAGI (reference sequence). V lost 7 bases and J lost 0 bases, and the count of bases not matched to a germline gene is 2. Whole blood was collected in K2EDTA tubes by collaborating institutions according to the institutions' own protocols. Collaborator samples were shipped for TCRbeta analysis as frozen whole blood, isolated PBMCs, or DNA extracted from either sample type. Comments on this clone: No cognate antigen has been identified for it. The record has no base qualities; no much larger clone is one base away.

TCRbeta CDR3 regions were amplified from genomic DNA by means of the immunoSEQ Assay, a bias-controlled multiplex PCR. In the authors' own workflow: The number of nucleated cells in each sample was estimated from the amplification of reference gene primers within the assay. To quantify the absolute abundance of each unique TCRbeta CDR3 rearrangement, sequence reads were collapsed and filtered. For each sample, productive Simpson clonality was calculated as the square root of Simpson's diversity index over productive rearrangements. The source is immuneACCESS, and TCRdb retained only in-frame sequences with V and J called. Part of the clones is not carried over; for the studies checked, unresolved V genes explain less than half of this, and the remainder is unexplained. The V and J calls and clone size come from that table; D and trimming were worked out from the DNA. The sample data list 45,000 to 70,000 clones, and around 84% of these were observed just once. About 7.1% of the sample lies in the top ten.

The chain uses TRBV6-6 and TRBJ1-1; TRBD1 aligns with 7 central bases. This TCR derives from a man aged 60 to 75 with acute or convalescent COVID-19. Sequencing input: peripheral blood. The CDR3 has the sequence CASIRGLNTEAFF. DNA sequence: TGTGCCAGCATTAGGGGGCTGAACACTGAAGCTTTCTTT.